What follows are 12 T cell receptor beta chains derived from one specimen sequenced in a study of human thymus T cells. The protocol was immunoSEQ multiplex PCR, while the TCRdb copy is restricted to in-frame clones and leaves out a portion. Of about 78,000 clones listed, approximately 96% are singletons. The study used thymus tissue resected during corrective heart surgery. Source material: thymus tissue. These receptors originate from a boy younger than two with a congenital heart defect but otherwise immunologically healthy.

V is TRBV18 and J is TRBJ1-2, with D perhaps matching TRBD1 (5 bases). The V gene lost 3 bases and the J gene lost 0 bases, with 14 bases spanning the gap. Germline V gene sequence: CDR1 KGHSH, CDR2 LQKENI. CDR3 length: 16 amino acids. The CDR3 sequence: CASSPPGPRANYGYTF. In DNA form, the CDR3 reads TGTGCCAGCTCACCCCCGGGACCCCGGGCTAACTATGGCTACACCTTC. Complete variable domain (other parts from reference TRBV18 and TRBJ1-2): NAGVMQNPRHLVRRRGQEARLRCSPMKGHSHVYWYRQLPEEGLKFMVYLQKENIIDESGMPKERFSAEFPKEGPSILRIQQVVRGDSAAYFCASSPPGPRANYGYTFGSGTRLTVV.

The chain links TRBV18 to TRBJ2-1, with a tentative D call TRBD2 (5 bases). V shed 2 bases and J shed 6 bases, with 11 bases lying between them. The CDR3 loop spans 14 amino acids. Germline V gene sequence: CDR1 KGHSH, CDR2 LQKENI. The chain's CDR3 is CASSPAAALNEQFF. DNA for the CDR3: TGTGCCAGCTCACCAGCAGCGGCACTCAATGAGCAGTTCTTC.

The rearrangement uses TRBV11-2 and TRBJ2-6; the D is unclear. Per the germline V gene, CDR1 is SGHAT and CDR2 is FQNNGV. The length of the CDR3 is 17 residues. V gave up 4 bases and J gave up 0 bases, with 13 bases separating them. The CDR3 region is CASSSYYLTSGANVLTF. CDR3 nucleotides: TGTGCCAGCAGCTCATATTACCTTACCTCTGGGGCCAACGTCCTGACTTTC. The full variable domain, with the rest looked up from reference TRBV11-2 and TRBJ2-6, is EAGVAQSPRYKIIEKRQSVAFWCNPISGHATLYWYQQILGQGPKLLIQFQNNGVVDDSQLPKDRFSAERLKGVDSTLKIQPAKLEDSAVYLCASSSYYLTSGANVLTFGAGSRLTVL.

The DNA of the CDR3 is TGTGCCAGCAGCATTGGTTGGACAGGGCCGAACACCATATATTTT. It yields the protein CASSIGWTGPNTIYF. The chain joins TRBV5-8 to TRBJ1-3, with 8 bases matching TRBD1. Per germline, CDR1 SGHTS and CDR2 YDEGEE. This CDR3 spans 15 amino acids. J was trimmed by 7 bases and V by 4 bases; bases with no gene match: 10.

The chain is built from TRBV5-1 and TRBJ2-7; possible D gene TRBD2, 6 bases. This CDR3 has 12 amino acids. Germline V gene data show CDR1 as SGHRS and CDR2 as YFSETQ. The germline V and J ends were trimmed by 3 bases and 5 bases, with 9 bases remaining between them. The chain's CDR3 is CASSSREDEQYF. CDR3 DNA: TGCGCCAGCAGCTCCAGGGAGGACGAGCAGTACTTC.

This clone was observed once. The CDR3 is CASSQDARDRSSYEQYF. In DNA, the CDR3 is TGCGCCAGCAGCCAAGATGCCCGGGACAGGTCCTCCTACGAGCAGTACTTC. The chain uses TRBV4-1 and TRBJ2-7; TRBD1 matches at 8 bases. This CDR3 is built from 17 residues. CDR1 and CDR2 (germline): MGHRA, YSYEKL. V was pared by 0 bases and J by 0 bases, with 7 bases of the junction left unmatched.

The rearrangement links TRBV21-1 to TRBJ2-3; the table's D call, TRBD2, has no DNA check behind it. TRBV21-1 is classified as a pseudogene. The length of the CDR3 is 21 residues. The CDR3 region is CASSKPGLEARAGSTTDTQYF. The CDR3 nucleotides are TGTGCCAGCAGCAAACCGGGACTGGAGGCAAGAGCGGGGTCCACAACAGATACGCAGTATTTT.

The chain links TRBV4-1 to TRBJ2-5; no reliable D call. The CDR3 sequence is 14 residues long. With 3 bases removed from V and 5 bases from J, the gap between germline ends came to 13 bases. CDR1 is MGHRA and CDR2 is YSYEKL in the germline V gene. CDR3 protein: CASSHSSHRETQYF. The CDR3 nucleotides read TGCGCCAGCAGCCATAGCAGCCATCGGGAGACCCAGTACTTC.

In its sample, this clone was seen once. The chain carries TRBV14 and TRBJ2-7; D is unresolved. V gave up 0 bases and J gave up 12 bases, with 12 bases separating them. The CDR3 spans 12 residues. Germline CDR1 reads SGHDN; CDR2 reads FVKESK. In DNA, the CDR3 is TGTGCCAGCAGCCAAGAGGGCGGTATAAGGTACTTC. This translates into CASSQEGGIRYF. Variable domain in full (rest from reference TRBV14 and TRBJ2-7): EAGVTQFPSHSVIEKGQTVTLRCDPISGHDNLYWYRRVMGKEIKFLLHFVKESKQDESGMPNNRFLAERTGGTYSTLKVQPAELEDSGVYFCASSQEGGIRYFGPGTRLTVT.

The chain employs TRBV18 and TRBJ2-1; D remains ambiguous. The CDR3 covers 17 residues. Germline loops: CDR1 KGHSH, CDR2 LQKENI. Trimming stripped 0 bases from V and 0 bases from J, with 12 bases between. The CDR3 loop reads CASSPPGRQSSYNEQFF. Written as DNA, the CDR3 is TGTGCCAGCTCACCACCGGGTCGGCAGAGCTCCTACAATGAGCAGTTCTTC.

This sequence joins TRBV4-1 and TRBJ2-5; 8 bases fit TRBD2. Germline V lookup: CDR1 MGHRA, CDR2 YSYEKL. The CDR3 totals 15 residues. J lost 3 bases, V lost 4 bases, and 7 bases had no gene match. In DNA form, the CDR3 reads TGCGCCAGCAGCCGAAGGGCAGCGGGAGAAGAGACCCAGTACTTC. Protein product: CASSRRAAGEETQYF.

CDR3 in amino acids: CASSVSWDSPEAFF. The CDR3 coding sequence is TGTGCCAGCAGCGTAAGTTGGGACAGCCCTGAAGCTTTCTTT. The J gene is TRBJ1-1, the V gene TRBV4-2; TRBD1 agrees at 7 bases. J gave up 6 bases and V 5 bases, and 9 bases lay outside the gene matches. CDR3 length equals 14 residues. Germline V gene data show CDR1 as LGHNA and CDR2 as YNFKEQ.